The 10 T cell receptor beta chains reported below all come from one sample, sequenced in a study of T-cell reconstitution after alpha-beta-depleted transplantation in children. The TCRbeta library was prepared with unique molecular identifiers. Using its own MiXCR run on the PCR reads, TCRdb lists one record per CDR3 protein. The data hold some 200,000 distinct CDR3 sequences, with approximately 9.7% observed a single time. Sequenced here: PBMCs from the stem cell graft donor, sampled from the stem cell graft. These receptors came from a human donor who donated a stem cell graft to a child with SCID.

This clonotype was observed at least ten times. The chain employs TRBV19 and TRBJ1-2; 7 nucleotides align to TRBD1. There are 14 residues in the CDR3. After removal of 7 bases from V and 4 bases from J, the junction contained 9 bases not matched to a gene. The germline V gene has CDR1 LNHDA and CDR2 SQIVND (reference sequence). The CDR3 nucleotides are TGTGCCAGTACCCCTGGGGACAGATTCTATGGCTACACCTTC. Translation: CASTPGDRFYGYTF.

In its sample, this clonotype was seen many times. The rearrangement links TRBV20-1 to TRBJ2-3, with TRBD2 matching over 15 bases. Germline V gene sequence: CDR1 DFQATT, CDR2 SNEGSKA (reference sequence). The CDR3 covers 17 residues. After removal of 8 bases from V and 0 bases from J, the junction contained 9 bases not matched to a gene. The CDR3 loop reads CSTGLAGGSLSTDTQYF. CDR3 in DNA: TGCAGTACGGGACTAGCGGGGGGATCACTCAGCACAGATACGCAGTATTTT.

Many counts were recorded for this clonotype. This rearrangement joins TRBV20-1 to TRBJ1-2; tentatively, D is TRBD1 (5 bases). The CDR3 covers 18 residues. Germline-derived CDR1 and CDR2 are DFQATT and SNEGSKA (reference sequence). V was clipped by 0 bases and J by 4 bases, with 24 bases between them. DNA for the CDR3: TGCAGTGCTAGAGAACCCTCCCGGTTCGGGTCGGGGGGCTATGGCTACACCTTC. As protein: CSAREPSRFGSGGYGYTF.

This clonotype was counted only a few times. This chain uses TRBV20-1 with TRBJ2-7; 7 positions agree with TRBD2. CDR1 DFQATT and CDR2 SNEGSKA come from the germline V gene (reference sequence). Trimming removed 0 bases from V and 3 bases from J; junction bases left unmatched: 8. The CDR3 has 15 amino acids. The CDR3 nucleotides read TGCAGTGCTAGAGATGGACGGGGGGTGGGCTACGAGCAGTACTTC. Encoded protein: CSARDGRGVGYEQYF.

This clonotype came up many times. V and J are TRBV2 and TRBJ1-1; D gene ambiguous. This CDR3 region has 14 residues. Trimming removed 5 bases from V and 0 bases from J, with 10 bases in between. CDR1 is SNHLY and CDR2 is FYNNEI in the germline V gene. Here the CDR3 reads CASSHRALNTEAFF. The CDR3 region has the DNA TGTGCCAGCAGTCACCGGGCCCTGAACACTGAAGCTTTCTTT. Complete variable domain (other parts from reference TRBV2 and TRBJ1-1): EPEVTQTPSHQVTQMGQEVILRCVPISNHLYFYWYRQILGQKVEFLVSFYNNEISEKSEIFDDQFSVERPDGSNFTLKIRSTKLEDSAMYFCASSHRALNTEAFFGQGTRLTVV.

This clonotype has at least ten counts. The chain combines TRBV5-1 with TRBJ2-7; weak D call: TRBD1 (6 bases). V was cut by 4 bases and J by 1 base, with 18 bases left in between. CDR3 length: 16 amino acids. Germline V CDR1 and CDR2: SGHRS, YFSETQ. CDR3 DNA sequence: TGCGCCAGCAGCCCCGAACACCGGGACATTTCCTACGAGCAGTACTTC. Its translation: CASSPEHRDISYEQYF.

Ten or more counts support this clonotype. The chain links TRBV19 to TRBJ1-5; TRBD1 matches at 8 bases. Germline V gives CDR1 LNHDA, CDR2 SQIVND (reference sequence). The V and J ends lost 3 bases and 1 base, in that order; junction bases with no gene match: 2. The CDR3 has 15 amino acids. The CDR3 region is CASSINRGSNQPQHF. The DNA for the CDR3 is TGTGCCAGTAGTATCAACAGGGGGAGCAATCAGCCCCAGCATTTT.

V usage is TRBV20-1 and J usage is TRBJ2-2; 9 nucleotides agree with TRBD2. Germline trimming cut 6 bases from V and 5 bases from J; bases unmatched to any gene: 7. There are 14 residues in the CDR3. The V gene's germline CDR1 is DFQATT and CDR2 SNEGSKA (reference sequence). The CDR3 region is CSALSLAGTGELFF. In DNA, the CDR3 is TGCAGTGCCCTAAGCCTAGCGGGGACCGGGGAGCTGTTTTTT.

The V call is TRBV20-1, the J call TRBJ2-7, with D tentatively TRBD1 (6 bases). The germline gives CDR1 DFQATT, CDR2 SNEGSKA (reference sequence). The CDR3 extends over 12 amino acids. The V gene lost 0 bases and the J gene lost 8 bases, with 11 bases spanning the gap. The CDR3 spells CSARDLRDKQYF. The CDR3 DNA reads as TGCAGTGCTAGAGATTTGAGGGACAAGCAGTACTTC.

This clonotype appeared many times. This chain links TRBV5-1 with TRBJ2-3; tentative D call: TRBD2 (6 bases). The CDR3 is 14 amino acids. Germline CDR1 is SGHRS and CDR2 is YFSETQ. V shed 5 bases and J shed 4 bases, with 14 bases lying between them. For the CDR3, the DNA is TGCGCCAGCAGATCGTGGGACTTCCCAGATACGCAGTATTTT. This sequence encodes CASRSWDFPDTQYF.